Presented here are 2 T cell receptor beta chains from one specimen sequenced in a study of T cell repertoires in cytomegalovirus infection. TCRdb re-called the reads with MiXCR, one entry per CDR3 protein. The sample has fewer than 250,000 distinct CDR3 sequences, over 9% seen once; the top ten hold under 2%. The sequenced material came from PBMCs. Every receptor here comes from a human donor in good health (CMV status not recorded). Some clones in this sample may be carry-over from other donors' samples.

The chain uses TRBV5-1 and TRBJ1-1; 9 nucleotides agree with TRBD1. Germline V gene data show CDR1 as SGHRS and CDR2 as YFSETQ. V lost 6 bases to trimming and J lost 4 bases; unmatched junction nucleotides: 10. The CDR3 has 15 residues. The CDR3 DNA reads TGCGCCAGCACATCCGGGACAGGGCTTCCCACTGAAGCTTTCTTT. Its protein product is CASTSGTGLPTEAFF.

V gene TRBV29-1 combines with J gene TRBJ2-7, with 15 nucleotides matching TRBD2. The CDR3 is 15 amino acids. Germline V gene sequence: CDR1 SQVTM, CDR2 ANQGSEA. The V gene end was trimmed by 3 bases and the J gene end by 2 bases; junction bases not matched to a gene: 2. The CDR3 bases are TGCAGCGTTGATGGACTAGCGGGGGGGCCCTACGAGCAGTACTTC. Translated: CSVDGLAGGPYEQYF.